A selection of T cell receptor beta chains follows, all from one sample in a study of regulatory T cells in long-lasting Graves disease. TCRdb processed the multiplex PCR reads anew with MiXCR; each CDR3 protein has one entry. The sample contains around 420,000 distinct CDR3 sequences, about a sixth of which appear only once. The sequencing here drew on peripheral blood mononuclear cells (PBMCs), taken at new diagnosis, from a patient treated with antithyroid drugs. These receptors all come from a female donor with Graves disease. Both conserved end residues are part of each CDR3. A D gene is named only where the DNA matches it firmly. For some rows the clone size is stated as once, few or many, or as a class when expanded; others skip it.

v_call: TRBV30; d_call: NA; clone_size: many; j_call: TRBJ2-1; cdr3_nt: TGTGCCTGGCGGGGCAGCTCCTACAATGAGCAGTTCTTC; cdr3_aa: CAWRGSSYNEQFF
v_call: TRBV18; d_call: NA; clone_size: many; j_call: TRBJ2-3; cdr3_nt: TGTGCCAGCTCACCAGCGGGGAACATGGATACGCAGTATTTT; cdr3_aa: CASSPAGNMDTQYF
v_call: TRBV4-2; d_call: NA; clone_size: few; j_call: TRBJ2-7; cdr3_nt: TGTGCCAGCAGGGGGCCTAGGTCCTACGAGCAGTACTTC; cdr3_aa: CASRGPRSYEQYF
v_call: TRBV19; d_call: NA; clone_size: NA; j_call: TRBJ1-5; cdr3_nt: TGTGCCAGTAGTATTAGGGGTCGAGGCAATCAGCCCCAGCATTTT; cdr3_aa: CASSIRGRGNQPQHF
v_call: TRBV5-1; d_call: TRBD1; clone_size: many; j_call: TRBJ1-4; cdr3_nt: TGCGCCAGCAGCTTGGGAGGACAGGAGGGAAAACTGTTTTTT; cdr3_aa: CASSLGGQEGKLFF
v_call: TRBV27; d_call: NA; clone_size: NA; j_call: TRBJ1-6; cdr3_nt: TGTGCCAGCAGTTTATCGGGGACGGGAGTTCCTCATTCACCCCTCCACTTT; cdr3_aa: CASSLSGTGVPHSPLHF
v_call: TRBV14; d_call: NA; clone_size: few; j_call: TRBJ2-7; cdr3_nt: TGTGCCAGCAGCCAAGAGGAAACAGGCCCAGAGTACTTC; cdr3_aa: CASSQEETGPEYF
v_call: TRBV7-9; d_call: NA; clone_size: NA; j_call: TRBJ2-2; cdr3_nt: TGTGCCACCCCGGTGTGGGGCAGGGAAAACACCGGGGAGCTGTTTTTT; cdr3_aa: CATPVWGRENTGELFF
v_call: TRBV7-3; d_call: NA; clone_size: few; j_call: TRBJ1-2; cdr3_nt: TGTGCCAGCAGCTTAACGCAGGACAGCACATATGGCTACACCTTC; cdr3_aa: CASSLTQDSTYGYTF
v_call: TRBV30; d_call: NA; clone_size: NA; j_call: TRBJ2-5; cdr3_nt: TGTGCCTGGAGTATGGAGCAACCAACGGAGACCCAGTACTTC; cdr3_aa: CAWSMEQPTETQYF
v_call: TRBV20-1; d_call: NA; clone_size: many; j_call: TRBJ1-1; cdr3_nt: TGCAGTGCTAGAGCGGGGGGCGGGGGGAACACTGAAGCTTTCTTT; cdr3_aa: CSARAGGGGNTEAFF
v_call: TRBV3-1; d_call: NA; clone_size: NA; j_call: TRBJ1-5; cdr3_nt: TGTGCCAGCAGCCTTCGACCGGGGGGTCAGCCCCAGCATTTT; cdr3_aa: CASSLRPGGQPQHF
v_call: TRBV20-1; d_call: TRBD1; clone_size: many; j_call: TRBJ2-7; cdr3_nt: TGCAGTGCCGAGGACAGGACCTACGAGCAGTACTTC; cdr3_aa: CSAEDRTYEQYF
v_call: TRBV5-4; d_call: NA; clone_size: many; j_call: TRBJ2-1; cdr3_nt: TGTGCCAGCAGCTTGGAATCATACAATGAGCAGTTCTTC; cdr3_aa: CASSLESYNEQFF
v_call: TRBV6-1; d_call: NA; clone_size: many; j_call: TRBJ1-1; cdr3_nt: TGTGCCAGCGCCCCAAGGGGGGCTACCTTTGAAGCTTTCTTT; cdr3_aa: CASAPRGATFEAFF
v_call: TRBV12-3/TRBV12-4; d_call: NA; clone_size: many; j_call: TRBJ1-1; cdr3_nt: TGTGCCAGCAGTGGGACAAGACCCCAGGGATACACTGAAGCTTTCTTT; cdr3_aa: CASSGTRPQGYTEAFF
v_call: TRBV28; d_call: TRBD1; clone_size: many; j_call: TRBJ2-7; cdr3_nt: TGTGCCAGCAGAAACACCGGGACAGGGACCTACGAGCAGTACTTC; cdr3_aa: CASRNTGTGTYEQYF
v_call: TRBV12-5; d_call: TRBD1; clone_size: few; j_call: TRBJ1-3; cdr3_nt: TGTGCTAGTGGTTTGCAGTTCGGACAGGGGGGACTCTCTGGAAACACCATATATTTT; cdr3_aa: CASGLQFGQGGLSGNTIYF
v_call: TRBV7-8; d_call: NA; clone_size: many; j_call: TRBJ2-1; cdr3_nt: TGTGCCAGCAGCTTAGCTCAGCGGGCCCACTACAATGAGCAGTTCTTC; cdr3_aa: CASSLAQRAHYNEQFF
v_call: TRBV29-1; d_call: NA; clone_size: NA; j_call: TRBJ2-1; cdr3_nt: TGCAGCGTTGAAGATTTGGGGGCCTTTGAGCAGTTCTTC; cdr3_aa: CSVEDLGAFEQFF
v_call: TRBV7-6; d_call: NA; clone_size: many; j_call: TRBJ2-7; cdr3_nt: TGTGCCAGCAGCCCCAGGCAGGGGATAAAGGACGAGCAGTACTTC; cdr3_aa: CASSPRQGIKDEQYF
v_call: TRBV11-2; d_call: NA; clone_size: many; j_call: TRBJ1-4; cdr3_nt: TGTGCCAGCAGCTTAATGGGGCGCACAACTAATGAAAAACTGTTTTTT; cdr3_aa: CASSLMGRTTNEKLFF
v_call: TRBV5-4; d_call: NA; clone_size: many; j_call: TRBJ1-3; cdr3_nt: TGTGCCAGCAGCGTATATAAGGCCTCCAGAAACACCATATATTTT; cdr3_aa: CASSVYKASRNTIYF